The clone carrying this T cell receptor (beta chain) ranks as large in terms of frequency. The source of the sample is a study of T cells expressing NK-cell markers. Overall study context: In the group of eight sequenced donors, seven were HCMV-seropositive and one was seronegative.

Germline V lookup: CDR1 DFQATT, CDR2 SNEGSKA (reference sequence). CDR3 size: 15 residues. No DNA is given; TCRdb re-called the 5' RACE reads and lists each CDR3 protein once. In all, the sample yields about 5,000 distinct CDR3 sequences. V usage is TRBV20-1 and J usage is TRBJ2-7; the D gene TCRdb calls, TRBD1, cannot be checked with no DNA. The receptor was derived from a man between 18 and 35 years old in good health. Material: blood T cells: a sorted CD56 or NKG2C T cell subset, CD4+ or CD8+ T cells, or bulk PBMC T cells (not recorded which). The CDR3 sequence is CSARDHGQGSYEQYF.